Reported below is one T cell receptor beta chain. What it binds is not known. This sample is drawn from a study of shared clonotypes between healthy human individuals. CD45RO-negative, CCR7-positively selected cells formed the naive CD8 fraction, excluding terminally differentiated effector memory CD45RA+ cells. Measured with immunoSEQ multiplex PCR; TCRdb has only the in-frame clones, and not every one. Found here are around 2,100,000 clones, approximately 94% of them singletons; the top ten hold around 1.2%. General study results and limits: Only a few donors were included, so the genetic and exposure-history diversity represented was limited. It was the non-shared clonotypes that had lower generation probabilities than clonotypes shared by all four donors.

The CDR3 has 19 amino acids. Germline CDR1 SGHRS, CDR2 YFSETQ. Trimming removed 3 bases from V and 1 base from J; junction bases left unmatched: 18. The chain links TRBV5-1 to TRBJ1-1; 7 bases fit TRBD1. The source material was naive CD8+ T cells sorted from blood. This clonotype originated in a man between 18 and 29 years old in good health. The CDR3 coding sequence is TGCGCCAGCAGCTCCCGGAAATCTCGGGACAGCGTGAAGAACACTGAAGCTTTCTTT. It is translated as CASSSRKSRDSVKNTEAFF.